The sequence of this T cell receptor (beta chain) was determined in a study of Graves' ophthalmopathy and Graves' hyperthyroidism. This CDR3 has 19 amino acids. Germline CDR1 and CDR2: SGHDT and YYEEEE. The junction had 16 bases not matched to a gene; V was cut back by 4 bases and J by 3 bases. Amplification from RNA transcripts yielded the TCR beta CDR3 regions. Scientists carried out first-round RT-PCR using HTBI primers and then a second-round multiplex PCR. TCRdb independently ran MiXCR on the multiplex PCR reads; one entry per CDR3 protein. Of roughly 600,000 distinct CDR3 sequences listed, roughly 40% were seen once; the top ten hold about 4.6%.

The sequencing input was peripheral blood or thyroid tissue (not recorded which). The rearrangement links TRBV5-6 to TRBJ2-2; 9 bases are shared with TRBD1. This TCR was sampled from an adult man with Graves' hyperthyroidism. The CDR3 region is CASSRRWRTGGLDTGELFF. For the CDR3, the DNA is TGTGCCAGCAGCCGGAGGTGGCGCACAGGGGGCCTCGACACCGGGGAGCTGTTTTTT.